Presented here are 28 T cell receptor beta chains from one specimen sequenced in a study of regulatory T cells in long-lasting Graves disease. This sample's time point: newly diagnosed GD, antithyroid drugs for less than 3 months. Scientists built the TCR library using RNA that was extracted from PBMCs. HTBI primers from iRepertoire and Arm-PCR of CDR3 regions yielded the TCR beta libraries. One entry per CDR3 protein, called by TCRdb with MiXCR from the multiplex PCR reads. This table holds about 620,000 distinct CDR3 sequences, around 17% found once. A further study also used this sample, focusing on T cells in Graves' hyperthyroidism and ophthalmopathy.

The sequences come from peripheral blood mononuclear cells (PBMCs), collected at new diagnosis, from a patient treated with antithyroid drugs. The origin of the receptors is a woman aged 25 to 39 with Graves disease.

This clonotype came up many times. The chain uses TRBV12-3 or TRBV12-4 and TRBJ1-5, with TRBD1 as a possible D gene (6 bases). This CDR3 is built from 20 residues. The V and J ends lost 6 bases and 0 bases respectively, with 27 bases between them. The CDR3 bases are TGTGCCAGCAGGGACGACAGTTTAGGGGGTAGGGCGTATAGCAATCAGCCCCAGCATTTT. Protein: CASRDDSLGGRAYSNQPQHF.

Ten or more counts support this clonotype. The chain recombines TRBV12-3 or TRBV12-4 with TRBJ2-1; 10 bases are a match to TRBD2. The CDR3 runs 11 residues. V was pared by 5 bases and J by 14 bases, with 3 bases of the junction left unmatched. The CDR3 DNA sequence: TGTGCCAGCAGTCCCGGGACTAGCGAGTTCTTC. Residues: CASSPGTSEFF.

As to this clonotype: It may be a read error: a sequence one base away is much more abundant. The rearrangement uses TRBV2 and TRBJ2-3; D call uncertain. Germline V gene sequence: CDR1 SNHLY, CDR2 FYNNEI. The CDR3 is 14 amino acids. In DNA, the CDR3 is TGTGCCAGCAGAAGTGGGGTAAACACAGATACGCTGTATTTT. This sequence encodes CASRSGVNTDTLYF.

Here the CDR3 reads CATSDFRASGTTDTQYF. Here the CDR3 DNA reads TGTGCCACCAGTGATTTTCGGGCTAGCGGAACGACAGATACGCAGTATTTT. The chain combines TRBV24-1 with TRBJ2-3, with 7 bases fitting TRBD2. Germline CDR1 is KGHDR and CDR2 is SFDVKD. This CDR3 contains 17 residues. The trim removed 1 base at V and 3 bases at J, leaving 9 bases unmatched.

This clonotype occurred a few times. The chain uses TRBV19 and TRBJ2-2, with 12 nucleotides matching TRBD1. The germline V gene has CDR1 LNHDA and CDR2 SQIVND (reference sequence). The CDR3 consists of 15 residues. Trimming removed 3 bases from V and 6 bases from J; junction bases left unmatched: 2. Written as DNA, the CDR3 is TGTGCCAGTAGTATCGGGACAGGGGGCGCCGGGGAGCTGTTTTTT. Encoded protein: CASSIGTGGAGELFF.

Many counts were recorded for this clonotype. The chain is built from TRBV2 and TRBJ2-5, with D possibly matching TRBD2 (7 bases). CDR3 length equals 12 residues. From germline, CDR1 is SNHLY and CDR2 FYNNEI. The germline V and J ends were trimmed by 4 bases and 6 bases, with 9 bases remaining between them. CDR3 residues: CASSGGGQTQYF. The CDR3, as DNA: TGTGCCAGCAGTGGGGGGGGGCAGACCCAGTACTTC.

This clonotype occurred many times. This chain links TRBV11-2 with TRBJ1-1; D remains ambiguous. Germline V CDR1 and CDR2: SGHAT, FQNNGV. V shed 3 bases and J shed 5 bases, with 16 bases lying between them. CDR3 length: 15 residues. The CDR3 coding sequence is TGTGCCAGCAGCTTCGACGGCGTCGCCCGGACTGAAGCTTTCTTT. Protein product: CASSFDGVARTEAFF.

This clonotype was observed many times. The genes are TRBV11-2 and TRBJ2-5; D uncertain. With 1 base removed from V and 5 bases from J, the gap between germline ends came to 14 bases. The CDR3 spans 15 residues. Germline CDR1 SGHAT, CDR2 FQNNGV. This chain's CDR3 is CASSLGRESRETQYF. CDR3 in DNA: TGTGCCAGCAGCTTAGGTAGAGAAAGCAGGGAGACCCAGTACTTC. Full variable domain (missing parts from reference TRBV11-2 and TRBJ2-5): EAGVAQSPRYKIIEKRQSVAFWCNPISGHATLYWYQQILGQGPKLLIQFQNNGVVDDSQLPKDRFSAERLKGVDSTLKIQPAKLEDSAVYLCASSLGRESRETQYFGPGTRLLVL.

The chain recombines TRBV6-1 with TRBJ2-7; the D gene is possibly TRBD1 (6 bases). The CDR3 has 16 residues. Trimming cost V 6 bases and J 0 bases, with 18 bases left between them. Germline-derived CDR1 and CDR2 are MNHNS and SASEGT. The CDR3 bases are TGTGCCAGCAGCCCAAACTACGGGACAACCTCCTACGAGCAGTACTTC. Its protein product is CASSPNYGTTSYEQYF.

This clonotype has ten or more counts. The rearrangement links TRBV19 to TRBJ1-2; TRBD1 matches at 7 bases. The length of the CDR3 is 14 residues. V was pared by 6 bases and J by 2 bases, with 6 bases of the junction left unmatched. Germline-derived CDR1 and CDR2 are LNHDA and SQIVND (reference sequence). In DNA, the CDR3 is TGTGCCAGTAGAACAGGGGATTTAAACTATGGCTACACCTTC. Amino acid sequence: CASRTGDLNYGYTF.

This clonotype has ten or more counts. The chain has TRBV24-1 and TRBJ2-3; no clear D. The V gene lost 7 bases and the J gene lost 3 bases, with 10 bases spanning the gap. The germline gives CDR1 KGHDR, CDR2 SFDVKD. This CDR3 comprises 13 residues. CDR3 DNA sequence: TGTGCCACCAGCCTTCGACATACAGATACGCAGTATTTT. Translating it yields CATSLRHTDTQYF.

This clonotype was counted a few times. CDR3 sequence reads: CASSPTRISLAGEETQYF. DNA of the CDR3: TGCGCCAGCAGCCCGACCCGAATCTCTTTAGCGGGAGAAGAGACCCAGTACTTC. The rearrangement links TRBV4-1 to TRBJ2-5; TRBD2 matches at 9 bases. Germline loops: CDR1 MGHRA, CDR2 YSYEKL. This CDR3 comprises 18 residues. V lost 4 bases and J lost 3; bases outside the gene matches: 15.

At least ten counts were recorded for this clonotype. This chain uses TRBV6-1 with TRBJ1-2; D perhaps matches TRBD1 (6 bases). In germline, CDR1 is MNHNS, CDR2 SASEGT. The CDR3 loop spans 13 amino acids. Trimming took off 5 bases at V and 5 bases at J, with 12 bases between the two ends. The CDR3 protein is CASSPTGRYGYTF. DNA for the CDR3: TGTGCCAGCAGTCCTACAGGGAGGTATGGCTACACCTTC.

This clonotype has a count of ten or more. The chain is built from TRBV30 and TRBJ1-1, with D unresolved. The V and J ends lost 0 bases and 3 bases respectively, with 5 bases between them. The CDR3 is made up of 12 amino acids. In germline, CDR1 is GTSNPN, CDR2 SVGIG (reference sequence). The CDR3 spells CAWSVTHTEAFF. CDR3 bases: TGTGCCTGGAGTGTGACCCACACTGAAGCTTTCTTT.

This clonotype occurred many times. This chain links TRBV28 with TRBJ2-5, with a possible D match to TRBD2 (5 bases). Trimming took off 10 bases at V and 5 bases at J, with 11 bases between the two ends. This CDR3 comprises 11 residues. Germline lookup yields CDR1 MDHEN and CDR2 SYDVKM. CDR3 nucleotide sequence: TGTGCCATCAGAGGGTGGGAGACCCAGTACTTC. Its protein is CAIRGWETQYF.

V gene TRBV7-2 combines with J gene TRBJ2-2; D ambiguous. Germline CDR1 is SGHTA and CDR2 is FQGNSA. Trimming took 1 base from V and 0 from J, leaving 6 bases between them. The CDR3 covers 15 residues. Here the CDR3 reads CASSLDTTNTGELFF. The CDR3 nucleotides are TGTGCCAGCAGCTTAGATACGACGAACACCGGGGAGCTGTTTTTT.

This clonotype was picked up a small number of times. Written as DNA, the CDR3 is TGTGCCAGCAGTTTGAGGTGGACGCCGGACACTGAAGCTTTCTTT. This sequence encodes CASSLRWTPDTEAFF. The chain employs TRBV27 and TRBJ1-1; no definite D call. CDR1 and CDR2 from the germline V gene are MNHEY and SMNVEV (reference sequence). Between the trimmed V and J ends, which lost 3 bases and 3 bases, there was a span of 14 bases. The CDR3 loop spans 15 amino acids.

There are a few counts of this clonotype. The chain recombines TRBV25-1 with TRBJ2-2; the D gene is possibly TRBD1 (6 bases). V shed 8 bases and J shed 4 bases, with 14 bases lying between them. Germline CDR1 MGHDK, CDR2 SYGVNS. This CDR3 contains 14 residues. CDR3 in DNA: TGTGCCAGCGGGGGCCTGGACTCCACCGGGGAGCTGTTTTTT. Its protein is CASGGLDSTGELFF.

In this sample, this clonotype turned up a few times. The V gene is TRBV30, the J gene TRBJ1-5, with a weak D call TRBD1 (6 bases). CDR1 and CDR2 from the germline V gene are GTSNPN and SVGIG (reference sequence). CDR3 length equals 12 residues. The ends were cut back, 1 base at V and 5 bases at J, with 6 bases in the middle. CDR3: CAWSGQDQPQHF. The CDR3 DNA is TGTGCCTGGAGTGGACAGGATCAGCCCCAGCATTTT.

This clonotype has a count of ten or more. J is TRBJ1-1 and V is TRBV14; D uncertain. The V and J ends lost 1 base and 0 bases respectively, with 3 bases between them. This CDR3 spans 13 amino acids. Germline lookup yields CDR1 SGHDN and CDR2 FVKESK. The CDR3 loop is CASSQVLNTEAFF. CDR3 bases: TGTGCCAGCAGCCAAGTATTGAACACTGAAGCTTTCTTT.

This clonotype has ten or more counts. This CDR3 is CGVQREGLPETQYF. CDR3 sequence (DNA): TGCGGGGTCCAGCGGGAGGGCCTACCGGAGACCCAGTACTTC. The chain links TRBV20-1 to TRBJ2-5; 10 bases fit TRBD2. Germline V lookup: CDR1 DFQATT, CDR2 SNEGSKA (reference sequence). The CDR3 is 14 residues long.

The chain joins TRBV18 to TRBJ2-7; 8 bases agree with TRBD2. Losses at the gene ends were 3 bases for V and 0 bases for J; bases not matched to a gene: 7. Germline V gene data show CDR1 as KGHSH and CDR2 as LQKENI. The CDR3 is 16 amino acids. The CDR3 spells CASSPGVGTSSYEQYF. The CDR3 bases are TGTGCCAGCTCACCGGGAGTTGGGACTAGCTCCTACGAGCAGTACTTC.

This clonotype was observed at least ten times. V and J are TRBV28 and TRBJ1-5; D gene ambiguous. The CDR3 spans 14 residues. The germline gives CDR1 MDHEN, CDR2 SYDVKM. V was clipped by 7 bases and J by 0 bases, with 10 bases between them. The CDR3 region is CASTPGHSNQPQHF. The CDR3 nucleotides read TGTGCCAGCACCCCTGGCCATAGCAATCAGCCCCAGCATTTT.

A note on this clonotype: Its ends do not fully match the called genes, so a read error is possible. The chain is built from TRBV7-2 and TRBJ1-2; D unclear. The CDR3 spans 13 residues. Germline CDR1 SGHTA, CDR2 FQGNSA. CDR3 region: CASSREGYYGCTF. The CDR3 DNA sequence: TGTGCCAGCAGCAGAGAGGGATACTATGGCTGCACCTTC.

This clonotype has only a few counts. V and J are TRBV19 and TRBJ2-1; D is uncertain. Germline V gene data show CDR1 as LNHDA and CDR2 as SQIVND (reference sequence). This CDR3 is built from 15 residues. The V end lost 3 bases, the J end lost 4 bases, and 13 bases lay between the germline ends. CDR3 residues: CASSMMGFAYNEQFF. In DNA form, the CDR3 reads TGTGCCAGTAGTATGATGGGATTTGCTTACAATGAGCAGTTCTTC.

A word on this clonotype: With a much larger clone just one base away, this may be a read error. The chain is built from TRBV28 and TRBJ2-7; D not resolved. CDR1 is MDHEN, CDR2 SYDVKM, per germline. CDR3 size: 14 residues. CDR3 bases: TGTGCCAGCAGTCCCCTCAAGACCCCGCTCGAGCAGTGCTTC. As protein: CASSPLKTPLEQCF.

This clonotype occurred a few times. V usage is TRBV5-1 and J usage is TRBJ2-5; D is uncertain. Germline V lookup: CDR1 SGHRS, CDR2 YFSETQ. The CDR3 is 14 residues long. Trimming removed 0 bases at V and 0 bases at J, with 6 bases between. The CDR3 bases are TGCGCCAGCAGCTTGGGGGTGTACCAAGAGACCCAGTACTTC. Its protein is CASSLGVYQETQYF. The entire variable domain, with the rest obtained from reference TRBV5-1 and TRBJ2-5, is as follows: KAGVTQTPRYLIKTRGQQVTLSCSPISGHRSVSWYQQTPGQGLQFLFEYFSETQRNKGNFPGRFSGRQFSNSRSEMNVSTLELGDSALYLCASSLGVYQETQYFGPGTRLLVL.

This clonotype came up many times. CDR3 loop: CSVLQGYWAEAFF. CDR3 sequence (DNA): TGCAGCGTTCTACAGGGATATTGGGCTGAAGCTTTCTTT. This chain joins TRBV29-1 and TRBJ1-1; possibly TRBD1 for D (6 bases). V was cut by 5 bases and J by 6 bases, with 16 bases left in between. CDR1 is SQVTM, CDR2 ANQGSEA, per germline. The CDR3 extends over 13 amino acids.